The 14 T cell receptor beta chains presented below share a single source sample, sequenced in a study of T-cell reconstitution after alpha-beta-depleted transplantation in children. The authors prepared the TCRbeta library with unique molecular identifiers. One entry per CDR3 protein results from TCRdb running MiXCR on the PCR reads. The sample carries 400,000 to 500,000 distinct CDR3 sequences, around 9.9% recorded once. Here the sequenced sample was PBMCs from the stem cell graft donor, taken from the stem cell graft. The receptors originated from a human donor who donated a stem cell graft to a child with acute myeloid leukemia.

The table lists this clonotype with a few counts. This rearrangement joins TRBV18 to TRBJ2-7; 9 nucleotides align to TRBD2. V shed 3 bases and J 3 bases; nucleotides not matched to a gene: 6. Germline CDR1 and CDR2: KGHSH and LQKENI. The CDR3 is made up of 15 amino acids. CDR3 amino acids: CASSPAAGGGYEQYF. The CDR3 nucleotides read TGTGCCAGCTCACCGGCGGCGGGAGGGGGCTACGAGCAGTACTTC.

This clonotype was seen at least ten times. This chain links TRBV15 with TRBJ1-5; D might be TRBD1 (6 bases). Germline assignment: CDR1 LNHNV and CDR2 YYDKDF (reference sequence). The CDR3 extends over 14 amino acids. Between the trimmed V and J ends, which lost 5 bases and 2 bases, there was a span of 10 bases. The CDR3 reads CATSRRGGNQPQHF. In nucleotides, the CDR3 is TGTGCCACCAGCCGTAGGGGGGGCAATCAGCCCCAGCATTTT.

The CDR3 DNA reads TGTGCCAGCAGTACCGGGCCCCAAACAGATACGCAGTATTTT. Residues: CASSTGPQTDTQYF. V is TRBV5-6 and J is TRBJ2-3; no clear D. V was shortened by 5 bases and J by 3 bases, with 13 bases between the two germline ends. From germline, CDR1 is SGHDT and CDR2 YYEEEE. This CDR3 is built from 14 residues.

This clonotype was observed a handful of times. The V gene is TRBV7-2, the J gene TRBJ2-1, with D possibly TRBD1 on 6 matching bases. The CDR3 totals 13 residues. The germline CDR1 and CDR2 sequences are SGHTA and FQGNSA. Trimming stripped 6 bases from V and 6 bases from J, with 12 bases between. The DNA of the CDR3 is TGTGCCAGCAGACCATGGACAGTCAATGAGCAGTTCTTC. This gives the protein CASRPWTVNEQFF.

The CDR3 region has the DNA TGCAGCGGGCGCACAGGGAATGAGCAGTTCTTC. As protein: CSGRTGNEQFF. This chain uses TRBV29-1 with TRBJ2-1; D possibly corresponds to TRBD1 (6 bases). The CDR3 is 11 residues long. Between the trimmed V and J ends, which lost 7 bases and 7 bases, there was a span of 11 bases. The germline V gene has CDR1 SQVTM and CDR2 ANQGSEA.

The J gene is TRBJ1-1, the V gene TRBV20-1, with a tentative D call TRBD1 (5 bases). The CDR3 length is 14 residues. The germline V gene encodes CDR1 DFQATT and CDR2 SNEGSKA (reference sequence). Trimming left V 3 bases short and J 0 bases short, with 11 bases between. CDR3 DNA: TGCAGTGCTAGGCGGCGGGGGATGAACACTGAAGCTTTCTTT. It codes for CSARRRGMNTEAFF.

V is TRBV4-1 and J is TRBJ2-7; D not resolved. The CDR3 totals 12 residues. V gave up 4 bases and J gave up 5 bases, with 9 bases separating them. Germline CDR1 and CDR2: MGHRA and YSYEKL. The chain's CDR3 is CASSPVSHEQYV. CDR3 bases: TGCGCCAGCAGCCCCGTTTCCCACGAGCAGTACGTC.

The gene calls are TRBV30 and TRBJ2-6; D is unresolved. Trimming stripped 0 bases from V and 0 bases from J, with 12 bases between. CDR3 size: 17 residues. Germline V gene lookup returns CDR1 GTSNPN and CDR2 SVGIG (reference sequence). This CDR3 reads CAWSVPVQSSGANVLTF. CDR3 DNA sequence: TGTGCCTGGAGTGTTCCTGTTCAATCCTCTGGGGCCAACGTCCTGACTTTC.

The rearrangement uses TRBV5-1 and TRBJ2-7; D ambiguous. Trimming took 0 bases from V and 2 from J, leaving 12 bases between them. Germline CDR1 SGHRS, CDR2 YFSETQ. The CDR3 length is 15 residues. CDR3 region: CASSLGTGKPYEQYF. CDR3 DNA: TGCGCCAGCAGCTTGGGGACGGGTAAGCCCTACGAGCAGTACTTC.

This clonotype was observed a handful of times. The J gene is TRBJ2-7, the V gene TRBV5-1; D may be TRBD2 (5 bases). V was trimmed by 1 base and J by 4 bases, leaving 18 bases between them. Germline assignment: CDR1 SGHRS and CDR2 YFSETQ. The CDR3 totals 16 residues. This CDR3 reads CASSLRTGSPPYEQYV. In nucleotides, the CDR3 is TGCGCCAGCAGCTTGAGGACGGGGTCGCCCCCATACGAGCAGTACGTC.

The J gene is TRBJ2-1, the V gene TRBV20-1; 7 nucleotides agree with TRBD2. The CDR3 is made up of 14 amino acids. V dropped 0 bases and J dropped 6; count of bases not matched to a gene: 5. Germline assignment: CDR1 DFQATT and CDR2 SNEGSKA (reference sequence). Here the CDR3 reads CSARDLGGVNEQFF. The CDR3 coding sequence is TGCAGTGCTAGAGATCTGGGAGGGGTCAATGAGCAGTTCTTC.

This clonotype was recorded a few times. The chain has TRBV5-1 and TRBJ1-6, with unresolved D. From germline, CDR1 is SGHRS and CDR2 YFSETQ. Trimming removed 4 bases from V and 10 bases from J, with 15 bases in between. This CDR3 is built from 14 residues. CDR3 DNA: TGCGCCAGCAGCCGGAATGGCGAGGAATCACCCCTCCACTTT. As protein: CASSRNGEESPLHF.

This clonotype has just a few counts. The CDR3 spells CASSQVVGPYNEQFF. The CDR3 DNA sequence: TGTGCCAGCAGCCAAGTGGTAGGACCCTACAATGAGCAGTTCTTC. The rearrangement joins TRBV3-1 to TRBJ2-1; no definite D call. The germline gives CDR1 LGHDT, CDR2 YNNKEL (reference sequence). V dropped 1 base and J dropped 2 bases, with 9 bases sitting between them. This CDR3 region has 15 residues.

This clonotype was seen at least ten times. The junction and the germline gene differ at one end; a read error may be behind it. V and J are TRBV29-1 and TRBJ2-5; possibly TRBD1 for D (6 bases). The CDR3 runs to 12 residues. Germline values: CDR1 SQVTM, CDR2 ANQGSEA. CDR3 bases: TGCAGCGTTTCCCTCGAGCAGGGACATCTATTCTTC. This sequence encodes CSVSLEQGHLFF.